Below are 20 T cell receptor beta chains sequenced from a single sample in a study of T cell repertoires in cytomegalovirus infection. For these TCRs, the target antigens are not known. Via MiXCR, TCRdb re-called the reads, giving one row per CDR3 protein. The sample holds hundreds of thousands of distinct CDR3 sequences; approximately 32% are singletons and the top ten take 9.5% to 15%. The specimen was cultured CD8+ T cells from PBMCs, collected from culture after CMV antigen stimulation. Every receptor here comes from a human donor in good health (CMV status not recorded). Some clones in this sample may be carry-over from other donors' samples.

Comment on this clonotype: This may be a read error, as it is one base from a much larger clone. The rearrangement uses TRBV27 and TRBJ1-1; weak D call: TRBD1 (5 bases). Germline-derived CDR1 and CDR2 are MNHEY and SMNVEV (reference sequence). The germline V and J ends were trimmed by 6 bases and 1 base, with 9 bases remaining between them. This CDR3 is built from 13 residues. The CDR3 sequence is CASRWGGNTEAFF. DNA for the CDR3: TGTGCCAGCAGGTGGGGGGGGAACACTGAAGCTTTCTTT.

This clonotype has just a few counts. The CDR3: CASRPRGANTGELFF. CDR3 DNA sequence: TGTGCCAGCAGACCGAGGGGGGCGAACACCGGGGAGCTGTTTTTT. The chain uses TRBV5-4 and TRBJ2-2; D possibly uses TRBD1 or TRBD2 (6 bases each). The germline gives CDR1 SGHNT, CDR2 YYREEE (reference sequence). The CDR3 has 15 amino acids. Trimming left V 5 bases short and J 0 bases short, with 11 bases between.

This chain uses TRBV4-1 with TRBJ1-4; tentative D call: TRBD1 (5 bases). From germline, CDR1 is MGHRA and CDR2 YSYEKL. This CDR3 is 16 amino acids long. With 0 bases removed from V and 8 bases from J, the gap between germline ends came to 16 bases. The CDR3 protein is CASSQDTLSRGEKLFF. CDR3 nucleotides: TGCGCCAGCAGCCAAGACACACTTTCCCGGGGGGAAAAACTGTTTTTT.

This chain joins TRBV5-5 and TRBJ2-7, with D perhaps matching TRBD1 (6 bases). V dropped 1 base and J dropped 0 bases, with 11 bases sitting between them. Germline V CDR1 and CDR2: SGHKS, YYEKEE (reference sequence). The CDR3 is 15 residues long. The CDR3 nucleotides read TGTGCCAGCAGCTTGACAGGACAGAGCTCCTACGAGCAGTACTTC. As protein: CASSLTGQSSYEQYF.

This clonotype was recorded a few times. The chain joins TRBV18 to TRBJ1-1; possibly TRBD1 for D (6 bases). Between the trimmed V and J ends, which lost 6 bases and 3 bases, there was a span of 17 bases. The CDR3 covers 15 residues. The V gene's germline CDR1 is KGHSH and CDR2 LQKENI. This CDR3 reads CASSPGGAGDTEAFF. The CDR3 DNA reads TGTGCCAGCTCTCCCGGGGGGGCCGGAGACACTGAAGCTTTCTTT. Full variable domain (missing parts from reference TRBV18 and TRBJ1-1): NAGVMQNPRHLVRRRGQEARLRCSPMKGHSHVYWYRQLPEEGLKFMVYLQKENIIDESGMPKERFSAEFPKEGPSILRIQQVVRGDSAAYFCASSPGGAGDTEAFFGQGTRLTVV.

In its sample, this clonotype was seen a few times. The chain employs TRBV7-3 and TRBJ2-1; D is perhaps TRBD1 (5 bases). Looked up from germline, CDR1 is SGHTA and CDR2 is FQGTGA. The CDR3 runs 15 residues. Trimming took off 2 bases at V and 4 bases at J, with 12 bases between the two ends. This CDR3 is CASSLDSVGYNEQFF. The CDR3 bases are TGTGCCAGCAGCTTAGACAGTGTGGGTTACAATGAGCAGTTCTTC.

The chain carries TRBV10-3 and TRBJ2-7; D may be TRBD1 or TRBD2 (6 bases each). CDR3 length: 16 amino acids. Germline lookup yields CDR1 ENHRY and CDR2 SYGVKD. CDR3 sequence (DNA): TGTGTCATCAGTGAGTCGGGGGCCGGGGAAGGCTACGAGCAGTACGTC. The encoded protein is CVISESGAGEGYEQYV.

This clonotype was counted at least ten times. V and J are TRBV27 and TRBJ1-5; no clear D. Germline assignment: CDR1 MNHEY and CDR2 SMNVEV (reference sequence). V gave up 0 bases and J gave up 1 base, with 7 bases separating them. The CDR3 is 15 amino acids. The CDR3 loop is CASSLSRGSNQPQHF. The DNA of the CDR3 is TGTGCCAGCAGTTTATCGCGCGGGAGCAATCAGCCCCAGCATTTT.

V is TRBV6-6 and J is TRBJ2-2; perhaps TRBD1 as D (6 bases). The CDR3 loop spans 14 amino acids. Deletions cut 7 bases from V and 3 bases from J, with 12 bases between. Germline V CDR1 and CDR2: MNHNY, SVGAGI (reference sequence). The CDR3 loop is CASTVGAYTGELFF. For the CDR3, the DNA is TGTGCCAGCACTGTGGGGGCGTACACCGGGGAGCTGTTTTTT.

This chain joins TRBV29-1 and TRBJ1-2, with 7 bases that match TRBD1. The trim removed 6 bases at V and 3 bases at J, leaving 13 bases unmatched. The CDR3 spans 15 residues. Germline V gives CDR1 SQVTM, CDR2 ANQGSEA. For the CDR3, the DNA is TGCAGCGTCGCAGAAGCCGACAGGGCCGACTATGGCTACACCTTC. Residues: CSVAEADRADYGYTF.

This clonotype occurred a few times. The chain has TRBV4-1 and TRBJ2-7, with D maybe TRBD1 (5 bases). Trimming removed 0 bases at V and 3 bases at J, with 9 bases between. Germline loops: CDR1 MGHRA, CDR2 YSYEKL. The CDR3 contains 14 residues. In nucleotides, the CDR3 is TGCGCCAGCAGCCAAGATCAACAGGTCTACGAGCAGTACTTC. Translation gives CASSQDQQVYEQYF.

J is TRBJ2-1 and V is TRBV6-8, with 10 bases matching TRBD2. The CDR3 is 17 residues long. Unmatched junction bases numbered 15, after V lost 5 bases and J lost 8 bases. CDR1 is MNHGY, CDR2 SAAAGT, per germline. DNA of the CDR3: TGTGCCAGCAGTATTCTAGCGGGGGTCAAGACGATCCATGAGCAGTTCTTC. This translates into CASSILAGVKTIHEQFF.

This clonotype has more than one count but fewer than ten. V gene TRBV7-6 combines with J gene TRBJ1-2; no clear D gene. Between the trimmed V and J ends, which lost 5 bases and 6 bases, there was a span of 13 bases. The length of the CDR3 is 13 residues. CDR1 and CDR2 (germline): SGHVS, FNYEAQ. The CDR3 is CASSPQTPDGYTF. Written as DNA, the CDR3 is TGTGCCAGCAGCCCTCAGACCCCGGATGGCTACACCTTC.

The J gene is TRBJ1-1, the V gene TRBV20-1, with D hard to call. CDR1 DFQATT and CDR2 SNEGSKA come from the germline V gene (reference sequence). The CDR3 has 13 amino acids. Trimming took 3 bases from V and 2 from J, leaving 10 bases between them. CDR3 bases: TGCAGTGCTAGGACGACTGTTAACACTGAAGCTTTCTTT. Residues: CSARTTVNTEAFF.

V usage is TRBV29-1 and J usage is TRBJ2-1; D remains ambiguous. The CDR3 runs to 15 residues. V gave up 3 bases and J gave up 0 bases, with 12 bases separating them. Germline-derived CDR1 and CDR2 are SQVTM and ANQGSEA. The CDR3 loop reads CSVDGFIDSYNEQFF. CDR3 coding DNA: TGCAGCGTTGACGGGTTTATTGACTCCTACAATGAGCAGTTCTTC.

In its sample, this clonotype was seen many times. This chain uses TRBV7-6 with TRBJ1-5, with 8 bases matching TRBD1. V trimming: 3 bases; J trimming: 6 bases; junction bases outside the gene matches: 4. The CDR3 is 14 amino acids. Looked up from germline, CDR1 is SGHVS and CDR2 is FNYEAQ. The CDR3 region is CASSFQGAAQPQHF. CDR3 nucleotides: TGTGCCAGCAGCTTCCAGGGGGCGGCTCAGCCCCAGCATTTT. The full variable domain, its missing parts supplied by reference TRBV7-6 and TRBJ1-5, is GAGVSQSPRYKVTKRGQDVALRCDPISGHVSLYWYRQALGQGPEFLTYFNYEAQQDKSGLPNDRFSAERPEGSISTLTIQRTEQRDSAMYRCASSFQGAAQPQHFGDGTRLSIL.

This clonotype has only a few counts. The rearrangement links TRBV5-1 to TRBJ2-7; D is possibly TRBD2 (5 bases). The germline V gene encodes CDR1 SGHRS and CDR2 YFSETQ. The CDR3 sequence is 18 residues long. V was pared by 0 bases and J by 0 bases, with 19 bases between. The CDR3 reads CASSLGYRDNPLSYEQYV. The CDR3 bases are TGCGCCAGCAGCTTGGGATACCGGGATAACCCACTCTCCTACGAGCAGTACGTC.

The chain combines TRBV6-8 with TRBJ1-2; a possible D gene is TRBD1 (6 bases). CDR1 and CDR2 from the germline V gene are MNHGY and SAAAGT. Trimming removed 8 bases from V and 4 bases from J, with 17 bases in between. This CDR3 spans 14 amino acids. In DNA form, the CDR3 reads TGTGCCAGCCGACAGGCACCCCTTCTCTATGGCTACACCTTC. Its protein is CASRQAPLLYGYTF.

This clonotype appeared a few times. The CDR3 loop reads CASSPLTWTGTYEQYV. The CDR3 DNA reads TGTGCCAGCAGTCCCCTCACCTGGACAGGGACCTACGAGCAGTACGTC. V and J are TRBV28 and TRBJ2-7, with 8 bases identical to TRBD1. The CDR3 consists of 16 residues. Germline assignment: CDR1 MDHEN and CDR2 SYDVKM. V was clipped by 5 bases and J by 2 bases; unmatched bases: 11.

In regard to this clonotype: A read error may be the cause here, since a much bigger clone is one base away. V usage is TRBV7-6 and J usage is TRBJ1-2; D ambiguous. Germline V gene sequence: CDR1 SGHVS, CDR2 FNYEAQ. The V gene lost 4 bases and the J gene lost 12 bases, with 9 bases spanning the gap. This CDR3 is built from 10 residues. The CDR3 protein is CASSWEGHTF. Here the CDR3 DNA reads TGTGCCAGCAGCTGGGAGGGCCACACCTTC.